Listed below are T cell receptor beta chains from one sample, sequenced in a study of CD8 T cells in ankylosing spondylitis. TCRdb re-analysed the 5' RACE reads in MiXCR, keeping a single row per CDR3 protein. The profile shows 150,000 to 200,000 distinct CDR3 sequences, around 10% of them singletons. Sample: blood, either unsorted or a sorted T cell fraction (not recorded which). These receptors came from a male donor with ankylosing spondylitis or in good health (not recorded which). CDR3s include the opening cysteine and the closing phenylalanine or tryptophan. The D gene is left open where the match is weak. Size is stated for part of the rows, as once, few or many counts, or as a class when the clone is expanded.

V	D	J	size	CDR3	DNA
TRBV20-1	-	TRBJ2-4	-	CSAAWGTPKNIQYF	TGCAGTGCCGCTTGGGGAACCCCCAAAAACATTCAGTACTTC
TRBV25-1	-	TRBJ2-7	-	CASSFYEQYF	TGTGCCAGCTCGTTCTACGAGCAGTACTTC
TRBV5-5	TRBD1	TRBJ2-7	few	CASSPGQGFYEQYF	TGTGCCAGCAGCCCCGGACAGGGCTTTTACGAGCAGTACTTC
TRBV5-1	TRBD1	TRBJ2-1	many	CASSLVGGQGYNEQFF	TGCGCCAGCAGCTTGGTGGGGGGACAGGGATACAATGAGCAGTTCTTC
TRBV12-3/TRBV12-4	-	TRBJ2-1	-	CASVVRRGFDEQFF	TGTGCCAGCGTAGTCAGAAGAGGATTTGATGAGCAGTTCTTC
TRBV4-1	-	TRBJ1-6	many	CASSQEGQGGNSPLHF	TGCGCCAGCAGCCAAGAGGGTCAAGGGGGTAATTCACCCCTCCACTTT
TRBV5-1	-	TRBJ2-7	-	CASSPMWGPESEQYF	TGCGCCAGCAGCCCTATGTGGGGCCCTGAGTCCGAGCAGTACTTC
TRBV7-9	TRBD1	TRBJ2-7	few	CASSPWDSDYEQYF	TGTGCCAGCAGCCCTTGGGACAGTGACTACGAGCAGTACTTC
TRBV6-5	TRBD1	TRBJ1-1	once	CVSTFNRGSNTEAFF	TGTGTCAGCACTTTTAACAGGGGATCGAACACTGAAGCTTTCTTT
TRBV5-1	-	TRBJ2-4	many	CASSFRTELAKNIQYF	TGCGCCAGCAGCTTCCGGACGGAACTAGCCAAAAACATTCAGTACTTC
TRBV9	TRBD2	TRBJ2-5	many	CASSVGISGGVETQYF	TGTGCCAGCAGCGTAGGGATTAGCGGGGGCGTCGAGACCCAGTACTTC
TRBV11-2	TRBD1	TRBJ2-7	many	CASSLDNRGGEQYF	TGTGCCAGCAGCTTAGATAACAGGGGCGGCGAGCAGTACTTC
TRBV6-2/TRBV6-3	-	TRBJ1-2	-	CASSYPGDGYTF	TGTGCCAGCAGTTACCCCGGGGATGGCTACACCTTC
TRBV19	-	TRBJ2-2	-	CASAGQRNTGELFF	TGTGCCAGTGCGGGACAGAGGAACACCGGGGAGCTGTTTTTT
TRBV3-1	TRBD1	TRBJ1-1	-	CASSKVRQGATPEAFF	TGTGCCAGCAGTAAAGTTCGACAGGGGGCTACGCCTGAAGCTTTCTTT
TRBV10-3	-	TRBJ2-3	many	CAISESGNTQYF	TGTGCCATCAGTGAGTCGGGAAATACGCAGTATTTT
TRBV6-1	TRBD2	TRBJ2-3	many	CASHFSGSGTDTQYF	TGTGCCAGCCATTTTAGCGGGAGTGGCACAGATACGCAGTATTTT
TRBV29-1	TRBD1	TRBJ2-5	many	CSGMTGTNHQETQYF	TGCAGCGGCATGACAGGGACCAACCACCAAGAGACCCAGTACTTC
TRBV12-3/TRBV12-4	-	TRBJ1-3	many	CASSNPLNSGNTIYF	TGTGCCAGCAGTAATCCTTTGAACTCTGGAAACACCATATATTTT
TRBV21-1	-	TRBJ1-6	many	CASSMGQSSYNSPLHF	TGTGCCAGCAGCATGGGACAGAGCTCCTATAATTCACCCCTCCACTTT
TRBV2	TRBD2	TRBJ2-1	many	CASSETGGSYNEQFF	TGTGCCAGCAGTGAGACGGGGGGATCCTACAATGAGCAGTTCTTC
TRBV6-2/TRBV6-3	-	TRBJ2-1	many	CASIRDTNFNEQFF	TGTGCCAGCATCCGGGACACTAATTTCAATGAGCAGTTCTTC
TRBV7-9	-	TRBJ1-5	-	CASSLGITGSQPQHF	TGTGCCAGCAGCTTGGGAATCACAGGGAGTCAGCCCCAGCATTTT
TRBV11-2	TRBD2	TRBJ2-3	-	CASSPRLAGGREADTQYF	TGTGCCAGCAGCCCTCGACTAGCGGGGGGGCGGGAGGCAGATACGCAGTATTTT
TRBV5-1	TRBD2	TRBJ2-1	many	CASSSRLAGLRNEQFF	TGCGCCAGCAGCTCCCGACTAGCGGGGCTACGGAATGAGCAGTTCTTC
TRBV2	TRBD2	TRBJ2-1	many	CASAGTSGYNEQFF	TGTGCCAGCGCCGGGACTAGCGGTTACAATGAGCAGTTCTTC
TRBV4-2	-	TRBJ1-1	many	CASSQDRTEAFF	TGTGCCAGCAGCCAAGATAGAACTGAAGCTTTCTTT
TRBV28	-	TRBJ1-6	few	CASSFGESPLHF	TGTGCCAGCAGTTTTGGTGAATCACCCCTCCACTTT
TRBV5-1	TRBD1	TRBJ1-2	few	CASSLTETGGVYGYTF	TGCGCCAGCAGCTTGACCGAGACAGGGGGAGTCTATGGCTACACCTTC
TRBV12-3/TRBV12-4	-	TRBJ1-5	-	CASSFREGNSNQPQHF	TGTGCCAGCAGTTTCCGAGAGGGTAATAGCAATCAGCCCCAGCATTTT
TRBV7-6	-	TRBJ1-1	many	CASSPGQNTEAFF	TGTGCCAGCAGCCCGGGACAGAACACTGAAGCTTTCTTT
TRBV5-6	TRBD2	TRBJ2-1	many	CASSLPSGNNEQFF	TGTGCCAGCAGCTTACCTAGCGGGAACAATGAGCAGTTCTTC
TRBV24-1	-	TRBJ2-1	many	CATSDFEGVRSVSSYNEQFF	TGTGCCACCAGTGATTTCGAGGGGGTTCGTAGCGTCAGCTCCTACAATGAGCAGTTCTTC
TRBV6-1	-	TRBJ2-5	-	CASSETIPETQYF	TGTGCCAGCAGTGAGACCATCCCGGAGACCCAGTACTTC
TRBV6-5	-	TRBJ1-1	many	CASSYESDSNTEAFF	TGTGCCAGCAGTTACGAGTCAGATTCGAACACTGAAGCTTTCTTT
TRBV10-3	-	TRBJ2-7	many	CAIRPERGGYEQYF	TGTGCCATCAGACCGGAGCGAGGGGGCTACGAGCAGTACTTC
TRBV6-1	-	TRBJ1-2	-	CASSGGTPFGGFYGYTF	TGTGCCAGCAGTGGGGGGACACCCTTCGGAGGATTCTATGGCTACACCTTC
TRBV19	-	TRBJ2-2	many	CASSIVRVGTGELFF	TGTGCCAGTAGTATCGTCAGGGTGGGGACCGGGGAGCTGTTTTTT
TRBV27	-	TRBJ2-7	few	CASSQLGATGTYEQYF	TGTGCCAGCAGCCAACTGGGTGCGACGGGGACCTACGAGCAGTACTTC
TRBV20-1	-	TRBJ1-2	few	CSARAQVDYGYTF	TGCAGTGCTAGAGCCCAGGTTGACTATGGCTACACCTTC
TRBV10-3	-	TRBJ2-1	many	CAISEKGGRNEQFF	TGTGCCATCAGTGAGAAGGGGGGGAGGAATGAGCAGTTCTTC
TRBV25-1	-	TRBJ1-2	many	CASSEPGTVYGYTF	TGTGCCAGCAGTGAACCAGGGACCGTCTATGGCTACACCTTC
TRBV3-1	TRBD1	TRBJ2-5	many	CASSPGQGTETQYF	TGTGCCAGCAGCCCTGGACAGGGGACGGAGACCCAGTACTTC
TRBV12-5	-	TRBJ1-1	many	CASGFQQNTEAFF	TGTGCTAGTGGTTTCCAACAGAACACTGAAGCTTTCTTT
TRBV15	-	TRBJ2-3	many	CATSRARSWTDTQYF	TGTGCCACCAGCAGAGCGCGGAGCTGGACAGATACGCAGTATTTT
TRBV12-3/TRBV12-4	-	TRBJ2-1	-	CASSLAHGVDLNEQFF	TGTGCCAGCAGTTTAGCGCACGGGGTGGACCTCAATGAGCAGTTCTTC
TRBV29-1	-	TRBJ1-2	-	CSVEEGNLGYTF	TGCAGCGTTGAAGAGGGCAACCTTGGCTACACCTTC
TRBV30	-	TRBJ2-4	many	CACRTQGDIQYF	TGTGCCTGTCGGACCCAGGGCGACATTCAGTACTTC
TRBV4-3	TRBD1	TRBJ1-2	many	CASSQGTGGGPYGYTF	TGCGCCAGCAGCCAAGGGACAGGGGGCGGGCCCTATGGCTACACCTTC
TRBV28	TRBD1	TRBJ2-1	many	CASSSPGQGWNEQFF	TGTGCCAGCAGTTCCCCGGGACAGGGGTGGAATGAGCAGTTCTTC
TRBV7-6	TRBD1	TRBJ1-6	-	CASSARDRNSPLHF	TGTGCCAGCAGCGCCCGGGACAGGAATTCACCCCTCCACTTT
TRBV7-2	-	TRBJ1-5	-	CASSPVFNQPQHF	TGTGCCAGCAGTCCTGTATTCAATCAGCCCCAGCATTTT
TRBV19	TRBD2	TRBJ2-1	-	CASSDPGLAGMNEQFF	TGTGCCAGTAGTGATCCGGGACTAGCGGGAATGAATGAGCAGTTCTTC
TRBV19	-	TRBJ2-7	-	CASSIRDSSSYEQYF	TGTGCCAGTAGTATCCGGGACTCCAGCTCCTACGAGCAGTACTTC